Listed below are T cell receptor beta chains from one sample, sequenced in a study of shared clonotypes between healthy human individuals. The protocol was immunoSEQ multiplex PCR, while the TCRdb copy is restricted to in-frame clones and leaves out a portion. The table has 2 million to 3 million clones, 90% to 95% seen once. The sample consisted of naive CD4+ T cells sorted from blood. Every receptor here comes from a man younger than 35 in good health. Both conserved end residues are part of each CDR3. D genes are given only for firm matches.

v_gene: TRBV5-4; j_gene: TRBJ2-5; d_gene: TRBD2; CDR3aa: CASTLGTSGGAGETQYF; CDR3nt: TGTGCCAGCACCTTGGGGACTAGCGGGGGGGCCGGGGAGACCCAGTACTTC
v_gene: TRBV19; j_gene: TRBJ1-2; d_gene: -; CDR3aa: CASSIGGRQNYGYTF; CDR3nt: TGTGCCAGTAGTATAGGAGGGAGACAGAACTATGGCTACACCTTC
v_gene: TRBV5-1; j_gene: TRBJ2-7; d_gene: -; CDR3aa: CASSWSGTYEQYF; CDR3nt: TGCGCCAGCAGCTGGTCAGGAACCTACGAGCAGTACTTC
v_gene: TRBV6-1; j_gene: TRBJ1-5; d_gene: -; CDR3aa: CASSEVAGGNQPQHF; CDR3nt: TGTGCCAGCAGTGAAGTGGCAGGGGGCAATCAGCCCCAGCATTTT
v_gene: TRBV6-1; j_gene: TRBJ1-5; d_gene: -; CDR3aa: CASSESGLMGNQPQHF; CDR3nt: TGTGCCAGCAGTGAATCGGGGCTTATGGGCAATCAGCCCCAGCATTTT
v_gene: TRBV19; j_gene: TRBJ2-3; d_gene: TRBD2; CDR3aa: CASSIGAGGTDTQYF; CDR3nt: TGTGCCAGTAGTATCGGAGCGGGGGGCACAGATACGCAGTATTTT
v_gene: TRBV27; j_gene: TRBJ1-1; d_gene: -; CDR3aa: CASKRPGAFF; CDR3nt: TGTGCCAGCAAACGGCCAGGAGCTTTCTTT
v_gene: TRBV6-5; j_gene: TRBJ2-7; d_gene: TRBD2; CDR3aa: CASSYSSLAGNYEQYF; CDR3nt: TGTGCCAGCAGTTACTCGTCGCTAGCGGGGAACTACGAGCAGTACTTC
v_gene: TRBV19; j_gene: TRBJ2-1; d_gene: -; CDR3aa: CASSIRGKPSNEQFF; CDR3nt: TGTGCCAGTAGTATACGGGGTAAACCCTCCAATGAGCAGTTCTTC
v_gene: TRBV11-2; j_gene: TRBJ2-2; d_gene: -; CDR3aa: CASSSEVGELFF; CDR3nt: TGTGCCAGCAGCTCGGAGGTCGGGGAGCTGTTTTTT
v_gene: TRBV30; j_gene: TRBJ2-3; d_gene: TRBD2; CDR3aa: CAWNFLRTSGGPRTDTQYF; CDR3nt: TGTGCCTGGAACTTCCTCAGGACTAGCGGGGGCCCCAGGACAGATACGCAGTATTTT
v_gene: TRBV28; j_gene: TRBJ2-2; d_gene: -; CDR3aa: CASRGTAGELFF; CDR3nt: TGTGCCAGCAGGGGGACGGCCGGGGAGCTGTTTTTT
v_gene: TRBV18; j_gene: TRBJ1-2; d_gene: -; CDR3aa: CASSPGSGGGYTF; CDR3nt: TGTGCCAGCTCACCAGGGTCGGGTGGTGGCTACACCTTC
v_gene: TRBV7-2; j_gene: TRBJ2-1; d_gene: -; CDR3aa: CASSLVPRDEQFF; CDR3nt: TGTGCCAGCAGCTTAGTACCAAGGGATGAGCAGTTCTTC
v_gene: TRBV6-1; j_gene: TRBJ1-2; d_gene: -; CDR3aa: CASSEWAGQVGYTF; CDR3nt: TGTGCCAGCAGTGAATGGGCAGGTCAGGTTGGCTACACCTTC
v_gene: TRBV18; j_gene: TRBJ1-2; d_gene: -; CDR3aa: CASSPSGQANYGYTF; CDR3nt: TGTGCCAGCTCACCAAGCGGTCAAGCTAACTATGGCTACACCTTC
v_gene: TRBV7-3; j_gene: TRBJ1-5; d_gene: -; CDR3aa: CASSPDGGSNQPQHF; CDR3nt: TGTGCCAGCAGCCCCGATGGGGGGAGCAATCAGCCCCAGCATTTT
v_gene: TRBV28; j_gene: TRBJ2-1; d_gene: TRBD1; CDR3aa: CASSLWDRGYNEQFF; CDR3nt: TGTGCCAGCAGTTTATGGGACAGGGGGTACAATGAGCAGTTCTTC
v_gene: TRBV5-1; j_gene: TRBJ2-2; d_gene: -; CDR3aa: CASSSEVGELFF; CDR3nt: TGCGCCAGCAGCTCAGAGGTCGGGGAGCTGTTTTTT
v_gene: TRBV6-5; j_gene: TRBJ1-2; d_gene: -; CDR3aa: CASSYSSRYGYTF; CDR3nt: TGTGCCAGCAGTTACTCGAGTCGCTATGGCTACACCTTC
v_gene: TRBV15; j_gene: TRBJ2-1; d_gene: TRBD2; CDR3aa: CATSRALAGVSNEQFF; CDR3nt: TGTGCCACCAGCAGAGCCCTAGCGGGAGTGTCCAATGAGCAGTTCTTC
v_gene: TRBV2; j_gene: TRBJ2-7; d_gene: TRBD2; CDR3aa: CASSRPGGSSYEQYF; CDR3nt: TGTGCCAGCAGTCGTCCGGGGGGGAGCTCCTACGAGCAGTACTTC
v_gene: TRBV7-9; j_gene: TRBJ1-3; d_gene: -; CDR3aa: CASSLKGKNTIYF; CDR3nt: TGTGCCAGCAGCTTAAAGGGCAAAAACACCATATATTTT
v_gene: TRBV7-9; j_gene: TRBJ2-7; d_gene: TRBD1; CDR3aa: CASKPGQGASEQYF; CDR3nt: TGTGCCAGCAAACCGGGACAGGGGGCTAGCGAGCAGTACTTC
v_gene: TRBV7-9; j_gene: TRBJ1-2; d_gene: TRBD1; CDR3aa: CASSNRQGAWGYTF; CDR3nt: TGTGCCAGCAGCAACCGGCAGGGGGCTTGGGGCTACACCTTC
v_gene: TRBV6-1; j_gene: TRBJ2-5; d_gene: -; CDR3aa: CASSPIQETQYF; CDR3nt: TGTGCCAGCAGTCCGATCCAAGAGACCCAGTACTTC
v_gene: TRBV5-1; j_gene: TRBJ1-6; d_gene: -; CDR3aa: CASSLMGYNSPLHF; CDR3nt: TGCGCCAGCAGCTTGATGGGCTATAATTCACCCCTCCACTTT
v_gene: TRBV6-5; j_gene: TRBJ2-3; d_gene: TRBD2; CDR3aa: CASSMSGAHTDTQYF; CDR3nt: TGTGCCAGCAGTATGAGCGGGGCCCACACAGATACGCAGTATTTT
v_gene: TRBV25-1; j_gene: TRBJ1-2; d_gene: TRBD1; CDR3aa: CASSALPGQGHYGYTF; CDR3nt: TGTGCCAGCAGTGCCCTACCGGGACAGGGGCACTATGGCTACACCTTC
v_gene: TRBV18; j_gene: TRBJ2-5; d_gene: -; CDR3aa: CASSLRLGETQYF; CDR3nt: TGTGCCAGCTCACTGAGGCTTGGAGAGACCCAGTACTTC
v_gene: TRBV15; j_gene: TRBJ2-4; d_gene: -; CDR3aa: CATPFSFWAEKNIQYF; CDR3nt: TGTGCCACCCCGTTTTCCTTCTGGGCAGAAAAAAACATTCAGTACTTC
v_gene: TRBV7-9; j_gene: TRBJ1-2; d_gene: -; CDR3aa: CASSPPPTGLYTF; CDR3nt: TGTGCCAGCAGCCCCCCGCCGACAGGCTTATACACCTTC
v_gene: TRBV6-5; j_gene: TRBJ1-2; d_gene: -; CDR3aa: CASWDPSISYTF; CDR3nt: TGTGCCAGTTGGGACCCCTCTATAAGCTACACCTTC
v_gene: TRBV5-1; j_gene: TRBJ2-7; d_gene: -; CDR3aa: CASSGTQGSYEQYF; CDR3nt: TGCGCCAGCAGCGGGACCCAGGGTTCCTACGAGCAGTACTTC
v_gene: TRBV10-3; j_gene: TRBJ1-3; d_gene: -; CDR3aa: CASTTGSGNTIYF; CDR3nt: TGTGCCAGCACGACTGGCTCTGGAAACACCATATATTTT
v_gene: TRBV7-6; j_gene: TRBJ2-3; d_gene: -; CDR3aa: CASSLGPDTQYF; CDR3nt: TGTGCCAGCAGCTTAGGGCCAGATACGCAGTATTTT
v_gene: TRBV11-2; j_gene: TRBJ2-5; d_gene: -; CDR3aa: CASKEGHRETQYF; CDR3nt: TGTGCCAGCAAGGAAGGACATAGGGAGACCCAGTACTTC
v_gene: TRBV15; j_gene: TRBJ1-3; d_gene: TRBD1; CDR3aa: CATSRPDRGNTIYF; CDR3nt: TGTGCCACCAGCAGGCCGGACAGGGGAAACACCATATATTTT
v_gene: TRBV2; j_gene: TRBJ2-7; d_gene: TRBD2; CDR3aa: CASRPSGTYEQYF; CDR3nt: TGTGCCAGCAGACCTAGCGGGACCTACGAGCAGTACTTC
v_gene: TRBV19; j_gene: TRBJ1-2; d_gene: TRBD1; CDR3aa: CASSLTGTENYGYTF; CDR3nt: TGTGCCAGTAGTTTGACCGGGACAGAAAACTATGGCTACACCTTC
v_gene: TRBV30; j_gene: TRBJ2-2; d_gene: -; CDR3aa: CAWSTRAAGELFF; CDR3nt: TGTGCCTGGAGTACAAGGGCAGCCGGGGAGCTGTTTTTT
v_gene: TRBV27; j_gene: TRBJ2-7; d_gene: -; CDR3aa: CASSLSGGVYEQYF; CDR3nt: TGTGCCAGCAGTTTATCCGGCGGAGTCTACGAGCAGTACTTC
v_gene: TRBV4-1; j_gene: TRBJ1-2; d_gene: -; CDR3aa: CASSHKTSGGQNGYTF; CDR3nt: TGCGCCAGCAGCCATAAGACCTCAGGCGGACAAAATGGCTACACCTTC
v_gene: TRBV19; j_gene: TRBJ2-1; d_gene: TRBD2; CDR3aa: CASSRTSGESYNEQFF; CDR3nt: TGTGCCAGTAGTAGGACTAGCGGGGAGTCCTACAATGAGCAGTTCTTC